The clone carrying this T cell receptor beta chain appeared once. Its target is unknown. These data belong to a study of shared clonotypes between healthy human individuals. The study's findings and limits: In contrast to clonotypes shared by all four donors, non-shared clonotypes had lower generation probabilities.

Using immunoSEQ multiplex PCR, the repertoire was profiled, and TCRdb retains in-frame clones only, with some absent. This sample carries some 1,600,000 clones, 98% of them seen once, and the ten largest clones take about 0.45%. Trimming cost V 7 bases and J 3 bases, with 18 bases left between them. The CDR3 is 15 amino acids. CDR1 and CDR2 (germline): SNHLY, FYNNEI. J is TRBJ2-5 and V is TRBV2, with no clear D. Material for sequencing was naive CD4+ T cells sorted from blood. Subset defined: CD45RA+ positively selected. The source of this sequence is a young man in good health. For the CDR3, the DNA is TGTGCCAGCACCGCGATGTGGCAGTTAGAAGAGACCCAGTACTTC. It codes for CASTAMWQLEETQYF.